A selection of T cell receptor beta chains follows, all from one sample in a study of blood T cell repertoires in COVID-19. Generated by immunoSEQ multiplex PCR, the TCRdb table keeps only in-frame clones and is missing some. The table shows some 160,000 clones, with around 82% occurring only once. Sequencing input: peripheral blood. The receptor source for this set is a woman aged 80 or over with acute or convalescent COVID-19. CDR3s include the opening cysteine and the closing phenylalanine or tryptophan. D genes are given only for firm matches. Size values are once, few and many counts, or a class for expanded clones, and some rows have none.

-	TRBJ2-1	TRBV7-3	-	CASSLLGQGYNEQFF	TGTGCCAGCAGCTTATTAGGGCAGGGCTACAATGAGCAGTTCTTC
-	TRBJ2-7	TRBV19	TRBD1	CASSIGQGVSYEQYF	TGTGCCAGTAGTATAGGACAGGGGGTCTCCTACGAGCAGTACTTC
-	TRBJ1-5	TRBV5-4	TRBD1	CASSQDRMNQPQHF	TGTGCCAGCAGTCAGGACAGGATGAATCAGCCCCAGCATTTT
once	TRBJ1-4	TRBV7-9	-	CASSPDGKTNEKLFF	TGTGCCAGCAGCCCCGACGGGAAAACTAATGAAAAACTGTTTTTT
-	TRBJ2-1	TRBV5-4	-	CASSLQRGTSYNEQFF	TGTGCCAGCAGCCTCCAACGGGGGACCTCCTACAATGAGCAGTTCTTC
-	TRBJ2-5	TRBV2	TRBD2	CASVLAGVGETQYF	TGTGCCAGCGTACTAGCGGGGGTTGGGGAGACCCAGTACTTC
-	TRBJ2-3	TRBV7-2	TRBD2	CASSHRITPGLASDTQYF	TGTGCCAGCAGCCACCGAATAACACCGGGACTAGCGTCAGATACGCAGTATTTT
-	TRBJ1-6	TRBV5-4	-	CASTELSGSGNSPLHF	TGTGCCAGCACCGAATTGTCCGGTTCAGGGAATTCACCCCTCCACTTT
-	TRBJ1-2	TRBV10-2	TRBD1	CASSEIGQGKNYGYTF	TGCGCCAGCAGTGAAATCGGACAGGGCAAAAACTATGGCTACACCTTC
few	TRBJ2-1	TRBV10-1	TRBD2	CAKRGRACGGATNEQFF	TGCGCCAAGAGGGGGCGCGCGTGCGGGGGGGCCACCAATGAGCAGTTCTTC
-	TRBJ1-2	TRBV30	-	CAWSGGSGYTF	TGTGCCTGGAGTGGGGGCTCTGGCTACACCTTC
few	TRBJ2-3	TRBV14	TRBD1	CASSSIRDRVTDTQYF	TGTGCCAGCAGCTCAATCAGGGACAGGGTAACAGATACGCAGTATTTT